What follows are 24 T cell receptor beta chains derived from one specimen sequenced in a study of tumor-infiltrating lymphocytes in primary liver carcinoma. Co-extracting RNA and DNA was done with roughly 17-33 mg of unsorted bulk tissue as input. Using a constant-region primer together with ProtoScript II reverse transcriptase, TCR beta cDNA was made from approximately 0.55 ug of total RNA. Construction of TCR beta libraries relied on three successive nested multiplex PCR rounds employing slightly modified ARM-PCR. It was with TRBV1-TRBV30 forward primers and a C-beta reverse primer that the first two PCR rounds were run, at approximately 9 cycles each. Each CDR3 protein gets one entry after TCRdb re-called the multiplex PCR reads with MiXCR. This table holds about 37,000 distinct CDR3 sequences, 60% to 80% found once. Sample: tumor-adjacent normal liver tissue. These receptors were taken from a man between 35 and 55 years old with primary liver carcinoma and hepatitis B virus infection.

This clonotype was seen repeatedly, ten times or more. This chain joins TRBV2 and TRBJ2-1; D remains ambiguous. CDR1 is SNHLY, CDR2 FYNNEI, per germline. The length of the CDR3 is 12 residues. Deletions cut 7 bases from V and 7 bases from J, with 11 bases between. The CDR3 DNA reads TGTGCCAGCAAAATTCTGGGGAATGAGCAGTTCTTC. The encoded protein is CASKILGNEQFF.

Points on this clonotype: The final CDR3 position lacks the conserved phenylalanine or tryptophan, pointing to a likely read error. The CDR3 nucleotides read TGTGCCAGCAGCCCCTCGGGACGGAAACTACACGAGCAGTACTCC. Its translation: CASSPSGRKLHEQYS. The chain employs TRBV14 and TRBJ2-7; TRBD1 or TRBD2 may be the D gene (5 bases each). CDR1 is SGHDN, CDR2 FVKESK, per germline. This CDR3 is 15 amino acids long. V was clipped by 4 bases and J by 5 bases, with 18 bases between them.

There are a few counts of this clonotype. A junction boundary mismatches the germline segment, possibly from a read error. The chain combines TRBV18 with TRBJ2-3, with no clear D. The CDR3 is 15 amino acids. Germline CDR1 reads KGHSH; CDR2 reads LQKENI. The CDR3 sequence: CASPPRTLGTDTQYF. In DNA, the CDR3 is TGTGCCAGCCCACCCCGGACCCTCGGCACAGATACGCAGTATTTT.

This clonotype was seen once. The chain uses TRBV5-6 and TRBJ2-1, with 14 bases matching TRBD2. The CDR3 consists of 18 residues. Germline CDR1 is SGHDT and CDR2 is YYEEEE. V dropped 4 bases and J dropped 16; count of bases not matched to a gene: 22. The CDR3 reads CASSRGLAGVLTYDGQFF. The CDR3 DNA is TGTGCCAGCAGCCGGGGACTAGCGGGAGTTTTGACCTACGATGGGCAATTCTTC.

A word on this clonotype: Sequence at one end of the junction differs from germline and may be a read error. The chain joins TRBV11-1 to TRBJ2-1, with 7 bases that match TRBD2. This CDR3 contains 14 residues. CDR1 and CDR2 from the germline V gene are SGHAT and FQDESV (reference sequence). CDR3: CARSHSGIYNELFF. The CDR3 coding sequence is TGTGCCAGAAGCCACAGCGGGATATACAATGAGCTGTTCTTC.

Many counts were recorded for this clonotype. The chain links TRBV28 to TRBJ1-5; 11 bases map to TRBD1. Trimming cost V 6 bases and J 6 bases; bases outside gene matches: 7. The germline gives CDR1 MDHEN, CDR2 SYDVKM. The CDR3 consists of 15 residues. The CDR3 spells CASRLWDRGGQPQHF. The CDR3 DNA follows: TGTGCCAGCAGACTGTGGGACAGGGGGGGTCAGCCCCAGCATTTT.

V and J are TRBV5-1 and TRBJ2-7; 8 positions match TRBD2. The CDR3 is made up of 15 amino acids. Trimming cost V 4 bases and J 6 bases; bases outside gene matches: 12. Per germline, CDR1 SGHRS and CDR2 YFSETQ. The CDR3 region is CASSVGISGTPEQYF. CDR3 coding DNA: TGCGCCAGCAGCGTGGGGATTAGCGGGACCCCCGAGCAGTACTTC. Based on the CDR3 plus reference TRBV5-1 and TRBJ2-7, the full variable domain is KAGVTQTPRYLIKTRGQQVTLSCSPISGHRSVSWYQQTPGQGLQFLFEYFSETQRNKGNFPGRFSGRQFSNSRSEMNVSTLELGDSALYLCASSVGISGTPEQYFGPGTRLTVT.

In this sample, this clonotype turned up a few times. The junction does not match germline at one end; this may be a read error. The chain links TRBV11-2 to TRBJ2-1; maybe TRBD2 (6 bases). Germline V gene data show CDR1 as SGHAT and CDR2 as FQNNGV. This CDR3 has 15 amino acids. The CDR3, as DNA: TGTGCCAGCAGCTTAGTATCGGGGGAAGGTAGTAAGCAGTTCTTT. Protein product: CASSLVSGEGSKQFF.

The chain employs TRBV6-5 and TRBJ2-7, with 9 positions matching TRBD2. Germline V gives CDR1 MNHEY, CDR2 SVGAGI. Losses at the gene ends were 7 bases for V and 5 bases for J; bases not matched to a gene: 9. The CDR3 runs 14 residues. CDR3 nucleotide sequence: TGTGCCAGCAACTACGGGCGGGAGGGGAACGAGCAGTACTTC. Protein product: CASNYGREGNEQYF.

Only a few counts were recorded for this clonotype. One junction end disagrees with the germline gene, perhaps due to a read error. In nucleotides, the CDR3 is TGCGCCGGCAGCCTCGGGCTGGAGAGCTCTTACGAGCAGTACTTC. Its translation: CAGSLGLESSYEQYF. This chain links TRBV4-3 with TRBJ2-7; no definite D call. The CDR3 is made up of 15 amino acids. Germline values: CDR1 LGHNA, CDR2 YSLEER.

On this clonotype: The junction departs from germline at one end; a sequencing error may be responsible. The CDR3: CACSSETPGQRGNTQYF. CDR3 in DNA: TGTGCCTGCAGTTCCGAGACGCCGGGACAGCGGGGAAATACGCAGTATTTT. V gene TRBV6-5 combines with J gene TRBJ2-3; D possibly uses TRBD1 or TRBD2 (7 bases each). CDR3 length: 17 residues. CDR1 and CDR2 from the germline V gene are MNHEY and SVGAGI.

Note on this clonotype: One end of the junction does not line up with germline, which may come from a read error. The chain links TRBV4-3 to TRBJ2-3, with a possible D match to TRBD2 (5 bases). CDR1 and CDR2 from the germline V gene are LGHNA and YSLEER. CDR3 length: 15 amino acids. The chain's CDR3 is CASSPGFGITDTQYF. In DNA form, the CDR3 reads TGCGCCAGTAGCCCGGGGTTTGGGATCACGGACACGCAGTATTTT.

In regard to this clonotype: Just one base apart from a much larger clone, this may be a read error. The chain recombines TRBV28 with TRBJ2-4; the D call may be TRBD1 or TRBD2 (5 bases each). Germline CDR1 and CDR2: MDHEN and SYDVKM. This CDR3 comprises 14 residues. This CDR3 is CASSPGGAKDIQYF. CDR3 sequence (DNA): TGTGCCAGCAGTCCTGGGGGAGCCAAAGACATTCAGTACTTC.

The rearrangement links TRBV4-2 to TRBJ2-7; 10 bases align to TRBD1. The DNA end favors TRBJ2-1, so the J call may be wrong. The CDR3 spans 17 residues. CDR1 and CDR2 from the germline V gene are LGHNA and YNFKEQ. The CDR3 DNA reads TGTGCCAGCAGCCAGGAGAGGCTCGAGACAGGGGGCTGGGCGCAGTTCTTC. Translating gives CASSQERLETGGWAQFF.

In the case of this clonotype: The CDR3 does not end in the conserved phenylalanine or tryptophan, so this is likely a read error. The chain links TRBV5-5 to TRBJ2-5; D is undetermined. The germline V gene has CDR1 SGHKS and CDR2 YYEKEE (reference sequence). CDR3 length: 15 residues. CDR3 loop: CAGSLSVGIQETQYC. The CDR3 DNA is TGTGCCGGCAGCTTGAGCGTTGGCATTCAAGAGACCCAGTACTGC.

As to this clonotype: The junction shows a germline mismatch at one end, possibly a read error. V gene TRBV6-2 or TRBV6-3 combines with J gene TRBJ1-2, with D perhaps matching TRBD1 (6 bases). Germline CDR1 reads MNHEY; CDR2 reads SVGEGT. The CDR3 spans 15 residues. CDR3 sequence reads: CASSYSAGGSYGYAF. The CDR3 DNA is TGTGCCAGCAGCTACTCGGCTGGGGGCAGCTATGGCTACGCCTTC.

V usage is TRBV28 and J usage is TRBJ2-1; 14 nucleotides match TRBD2. Trimming at V came to 6 bases and at J to 8 bases, leaving 9 bases not matched to a gene. Germline CDR1 and CDR2: MDHEN and SYDVKM. The CDR3 loop spans 16 amino acids. The CDR3 here is CASSGLAGGFVDEQFF. DNA of the CDR3: TGTGCCAGCAGCGGACTAGCGGGAGGTTTTGTTGATGAGCAGTTCTTC.

In regard to this clonotype: One junction end does not reproduce the germline sequence, and a read error may be involved. The V call is TRBV11-2, the J call TRBJ2-1; TRBD2 agrees at 7 bases. From germline, CDR1 is SGHAT and CDR2 FQNNGV. The CDR3 sequence is 16 residues long. CDR3 bases: TGTGCCAGCAGCTTTGGGGGGGTGGGGCGCTTCAATGAGCAGTTATTC. As protein: CASSFGGVGRFNEQLF.

The rearrangement uses TRBV11-2 and TRBJ2-7; TRBD2 matches 12 bases. With 3 bases clipped from V and 10 bases from J, the junction kept 10 bases outside the gene matches. Germline V gene sequence: CDR1 SGHAT, CDR2 FQNNGV. The CDR3 sequence is 15 residues long. The CDR3 region has the DNA TGTGCCAGCAGCTTCCCTCTAGCGGGAGGGCTCGACCAGTACTTC. This sequence encodes CASSFPLAGGLDQYF.

This clonotype has just a few counts. The chain couples TRBV7-9 to TRBJ1-1; D might be TRBD1 (5 bases). This CDR3 comprises 14 residues. V lost 5 bases, J lost 3 bases, and 13 bases lay in between. Germline V gene data show CDR1 as SEHNR and CDR2 as FQNEAQ (reference sequence). CDR3 DNA: TGTGCCAGCAGCCAGACAGAGGAGCACACTGAAGCTTTCTTT. Its protein is CASSQTEEHTEAFF.

The rearrangement uses TRBV29-1 and TRBJ2-7; TRBD1 aligns across 7 bases. This CDR3 comprises 15 residues. The germline CDR1 and CDR2 sequences are SQVTM and ANQGSEA. The CDR3: CGAQTLTGSPYEQYV. The CDR3, as DNA: TGCGGCGCCCAGACGTTGACAGGGAGCCCCTACGAGCAGTACGTC.

This clonotype was picked up a small number of times. One end of the junction is discordant with germline, which a read error may explain. The rearrangement uses TRBV11-1 and TRBJ2-7; a weak D match, TRBD2 (6 bases). The CDR3 extends over 13 amino acids. Germline CDR1 SGHAT, CDR2 FQDESV (reference sequence). The CDR3 DNA reads as TGTGCCAGCAGGGGGAGGCTGTCCTGCGAGCAGTACTTC. Its translation: CASRGRLSCEQYF. Filled out from reference TRBV11-1 and TRBJ2-7, the complete variable domain reads EAEVAQSPRYKITEKSQAVAFWCDPISGHATLYWYRQILGQGPELLVQFQDESVVDDSQLPKDRFSAERLKGVDSTLKIQPAELGDSAMYLCASRGRLSCEQYFGPGTRLTVT.

Turning to this clonotype: A read error may produce the germline difference seen at one junction end. This chain links TRBV6-5 with TRBJ1-1; D unresolved. Germline CDR1 and CDR2: MNHEY and SVGAGI. The CDR3 runs to 15 residues. CDR3 sequence: CASSYSRVLNTVAFF. CDR3 DNA: TGTGCCAGTAGTTATTCGAGGGTTTTGAACACTGTAGCTTTCTTT.

Regarding this clonotype: An end of the junction does not agree with germline; a read error may underlie this. The V call is TRBV18, the J call TRBJ1-1; 7 bases are shared with TRBD1. Germline V gene lookup returns CDR1 KGHSH and CDR2 LQKENI. CDR3 size: 15 residues. CDR3 coding DNA: TGTGCCATCTCACCCGAGGGGGCGAGGGGCACTGGAGCTTTCTTT. Amino acids: CAISPEGARGTGAFF.